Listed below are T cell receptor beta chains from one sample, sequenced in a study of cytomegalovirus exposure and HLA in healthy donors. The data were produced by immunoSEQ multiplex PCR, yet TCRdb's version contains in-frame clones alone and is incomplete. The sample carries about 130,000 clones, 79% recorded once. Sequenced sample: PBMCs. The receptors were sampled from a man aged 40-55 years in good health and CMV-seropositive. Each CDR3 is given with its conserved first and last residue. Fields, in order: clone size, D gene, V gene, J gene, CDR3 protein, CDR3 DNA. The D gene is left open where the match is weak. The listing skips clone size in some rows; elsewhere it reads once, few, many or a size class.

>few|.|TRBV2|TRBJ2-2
CASSDPTHYTGELFF
TGTGCCAGCAGTGACCCGACACATTACACCGGGGAGCTGTTTTTT
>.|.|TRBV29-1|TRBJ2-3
CSAGTGETSDTQYF
TGCAGCGCCGGAACGGGGGAAACTTCAGATACGCAGTATTTT
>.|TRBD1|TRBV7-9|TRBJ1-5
CASSLGFRGQEPNQPQHF
TGTGCCAGCAGCTTAGGGTTCAGGGGACAGGAGCCGAATCAGCCCCAGCATTTT
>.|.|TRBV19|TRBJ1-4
CASTQTGEDEKLFF
TGTGCCAGTACCCAGACAGGAGAGGATGAAAAACTGTTTTTT
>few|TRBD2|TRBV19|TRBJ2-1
CASSIGVGLARYNEQFF
TGTGCCAGTAGTATTGGAGTCGGACTAGCAAGGTACAATGAGCAGTTCTTC
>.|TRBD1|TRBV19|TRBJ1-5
CASSEGQGDRAQHF
TGTGCCAGTAGTGAGGGACAGGGTGATAGGGCCCAGCATTTT
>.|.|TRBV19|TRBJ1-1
CASSIDLSEGAGTEAFF
TGTGCCAGTAGTATAGATCTATCAGAGGGTGCGGGCACTGAAGCTTTCTTT
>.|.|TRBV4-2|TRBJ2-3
CASSQGVSAYTQYF
TGTGCCAGCAGCCAAGGGGTTAGCGCCTATACGCAGTATTTT
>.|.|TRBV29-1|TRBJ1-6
CSVRQELNSPLHF
TGCAGCGTTAGACAGGAACTTAATTCACCCCTCCACTTT
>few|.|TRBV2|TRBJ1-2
CASSDRVTDDGYTF
TGTGCCAGCAGTGACAGGGTTACCGATGATGGCTACACCTTC
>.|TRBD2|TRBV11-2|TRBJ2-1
CASEGLAAYNEQFF
TGTGCCAGCGAAGGACTAGCGGCCTACAATGAGCAGTTCTTC
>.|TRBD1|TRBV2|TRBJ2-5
CASSEWDRGGETQYF
TGTGCCAGCAGTGAATGGGACAGGGGTGGCGAGACCCAGTACTTC
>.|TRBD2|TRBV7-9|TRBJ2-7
CASSPRLAGVGEQYF
TGTGCCAGCAGCCCCCGACTAGCGGGAGTGGGGGAGCAGTACTTC
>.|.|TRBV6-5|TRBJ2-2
CASSYRTYGELFF
TGTGCCAGCAGTTACAGGACTTACGGGGAGCTGTTTTTT
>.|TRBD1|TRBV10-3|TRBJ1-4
CAISTILDTSGGNEKLFF
TGTGCCATCAGTACAATCCTTGACACCTCAGGGGGAAATGAAAAACTGTTTTTT
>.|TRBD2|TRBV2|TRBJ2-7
CASKLSGRAAHEQYF
TGTGCCAGCAAACTGAGCGGGAGGGCCGCCCACGAGCAGTACTTC
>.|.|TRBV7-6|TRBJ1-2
CASSSGRFGNGYTF
TGTGCCAGCAGCTCCGGCAGGTTCGGAAATGGCTACACCTTC
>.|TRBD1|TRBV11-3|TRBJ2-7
CASSEGQGDIQQYF
TGTGCCAGCAGCGAGGGACAGGGGGATATCCAGCAGTACTTC
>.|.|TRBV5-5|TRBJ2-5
CASSGLETQYF
TGTGCCAGTTCAGGGTTAGAGACCCAGTACTTC
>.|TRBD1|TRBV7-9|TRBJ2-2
CASSLGGRGRGTGELFF
TGTGCCAGCAGCTTAGGGGGCAGGGGGCGCGGCACCGGGGAGCTGTTTTTT